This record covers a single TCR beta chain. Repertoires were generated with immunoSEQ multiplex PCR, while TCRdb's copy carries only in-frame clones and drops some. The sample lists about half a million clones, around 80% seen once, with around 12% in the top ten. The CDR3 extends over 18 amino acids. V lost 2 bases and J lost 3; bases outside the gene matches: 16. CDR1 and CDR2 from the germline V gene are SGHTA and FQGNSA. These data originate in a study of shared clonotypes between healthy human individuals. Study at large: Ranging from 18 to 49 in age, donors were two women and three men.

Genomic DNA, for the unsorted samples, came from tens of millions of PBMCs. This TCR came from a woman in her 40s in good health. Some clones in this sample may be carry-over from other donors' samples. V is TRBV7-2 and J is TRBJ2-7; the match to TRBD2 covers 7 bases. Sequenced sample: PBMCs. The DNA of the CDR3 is TGTGCCAGCAGCTTATCACCCCCGGGGGGACTGATGGACTACGAGCAGTACTTC. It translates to CASSLSPPGGLMDYEQYF.